This paragraph reports one T cell receptor beta chain. Its target is unknown. Germline CDR1 is SGHDT and CDR2 is YYEEEE. This CDR3 has 14 amino acids. Trimming shortened V by 4 bases and J by 2 bases, and 12 bases separated the two germline ends. Nominally healthy donors provided the samples, though records likely missed some immune exposures. PCR used 60 Vbeta primers and 13 Jbeta primers. Authors' analysis steps: The authors later counted 65 million to 90 million unique TCR beta chains, around 9.9 million of them shared. Profiling relied on immunoSEQ multiplex PCR, and the TCRdb table lists in-frame clones only, not all of them. That table gives V, J and clone size, and the DNA gave D and trimming. The sample lists over 100,000 clones, 80% to 85% occurring once. These data originate in a study of cytomegalovirus exposure and HLA in healthy donors. In the study overall: Most genotyped donors, approximately 81% of 300 to 400, had Caucasian-associated genetic ancestry.

Findings and limits, study-wide: Across HLA loci, a later analysis found differing TCR association rates, with DRB1 most and HLA-C fewest.

The receptor was derived from a woman in her forties or fifties in good health and CMV-seropositive. This chain uses TRBV5-6 with TRBJ1-2; D perhaps matches TRBD1 (5 bases). The sample taken for sequencing was PBMCs. Written as DNA, the CDR3 is TGTGCCAGCAGCCCGCGGGGGTCCAACTATGGCTACACCTTC. It specifies CASSPRGSNYGYTF.